Each of the 31 T cell receptor beta chains below was sequenced from the same sample in a study of blood T cell repertoires in COVID-19. TCRdb's table, derived via immunoSEQ multiplex PCR, lists solely in-frame clones and lacks some. The sample yields roughly 120,000 clones, roughly 85% seen once. Specimen: peripheral blood. All receptors derive from a man at least 80 years old with acute or convalescent COVID-19.

This chain joins TRBV6-5 and TRBJ2-7; D remains unclear. In germline, CDR1 is MNHEY, CDR2 SVGAGI. V was pared by 7 bases and J by 4 bases, with 11 bases between. The CDR3 is made up of 12 amino acids. CDR3: CASTELGYEQYF. In DNA form, the CDR3 reads TGTGCCAGCACGGAGTTGGGTTACGAGCAGTACTTC.

V gene TRBV19 combines with J gene TRBJ1-1, with 7 bases lining up with TRBD1. The germline V gene has CDR1 LNHDA and CDR2 SQIVND (reference sequence). The CDR3 spans 13 residues. The V segment lost 2 bases and the J segment 11 bases; nucleotides outside the gene matches: 8. The DNA for the CDR3 is TGTGCCAGTAGTATACAAAGGGACAGCCACGCTTTCTTT. Amino acids: CASSIQRDSHAFF.

The chain couples TRBV7-2 to TRBJ2-3, with 11 positions matching TRBD2. V shed 2 bases and J 4 bases; nucleotides not matched to a gene: 5. Germline CDR1 is SGHTA and CDR2 is FQGNSA. The length of the CDR3 is 16 residues. The CDR3 sequence: CASSLIAGGKADTQYF. For the CDR3, the DNA is TGTGCCAGCAGCTTAATAGCGGGAGGGAAAGCAGATACGCAGTATTTT.

The chain couples TRBV5-1 to TRBJ2-7, with 12 bases that match TRBD2. In germline, CDR1 is SGHRS, CDR2 YFSETQ. The CDR3 length is 15 residues. Trimming removed 0 bases from V and 5 bases from J; junction bases left unmatched: 3. CDR3 residues: CASSLGTSGVHEQYF. The CDR3 coding sequence is TGCGCCAGCAGCTTGGGGACTAGCGGGGTCCACGAGCAGTACTTC.

V and J are TRBV29-1 and TRBJ2-7, with D possibly matching TRBD1 (5 bases). V lost 0 bases and J lost 5, with 14 bases in between. The CDR3 length is 14 residues. Germline V lookup: CDR1 SQVTM, CDR2 ANQGSEA. The chain's CDR3 is CSVEDQGVGDEQYF. The CDR3 coding sequence is TGCAGCGTTGAAGATCAAGGGGTTGGCGACGAGCAGTACTTC.

J is TRBJ2-3 and V is TRBV12-3 or TRBV12-4; D gene uncertain. The CDR3 length is 13 residues. The ends were cut back, 3 bases at V and 1 base at J, with 5 bases in the middle. The CDR3 region is CASSFPGTDTQYF. CDR3 in DNA: TGTGCCAGCAGTTTTCCCGGCACAGATACGCAGTATTTT.

The chain links TRBV4-2 to TRBJ2-7, with 8 bases that match TRBD2. Germline lookup yields CDR1 LGHNA and CDR2 YNFKEQ. The CDR3 consists of 16 residues. Trimming at V came to 4 bases and at J to 0 bases, leaving 8 bases not matched to a gene. CDR3 DNA: TGTGCCAGCAGCCCGTCCCTAGCGGGCTCCTCCTACGAGCAGTACTTC. Translated: CASSPSLAGSSYEQYF.

The chain carries TRBV27 and TRBJ2-1; TRBD2 aligns across 7 bases. The trim removed 4 bases at V and 0 bases at J, leaving 6 bases unmatched. This CDR3 spans 16 amino acids. Germline V gives CDR1 MNHEY, CDR2 SMNVEV (reference sequence). The CDR3 region has the DNA TGTGCCAGCAGTTCGCGGACTAGGAGCTCCTACAATGAGCAGTTCTTC. Its protein product is CASSSRTRSSYNEQFF.

The gene calls are TRBV2 and TRBJ2-1, with 9 bases lining up with TRBD2. There are 16 residues in the CDR3. With V trimmed by 4 bases and J by 4 bases, 8 bases remained unmatched. CDR1 is SNHLY, CDR2 FYNNEI, per germline. CDR3 residues: CASSAPLAGTYNEQFF. The CDR3 DNA reads as TGTGCCAGCAGTGCCCCCCTAGCGGGAACTTACAATGAGCAGTTCTTC.

The genes are TRBV2 and TRBJ1-5; 7 bases line up with TRBD1. Per germline, CDR1 SNHLY and CDR2 FYNNEI. With V trimmed by 2 bases and J by 1 base, 2 bases remained unmatched. This CDR3 comprises 15 residues. CDR3 bases: TGTGCCAGCAGTGAAATGGGACAGAGCAATCAGCCCCAGCATTTT. It yields the protein CASSEMGQSNQPQHF.

This chain connects TRBV10-3 to TRBJ1-5; 9 bases line up with TRBD1. J was trimmed by 3 bases and V by 6 bases; bases with no gene match: 9. The CDR3 is 16 amino acids. Germline lookup yields CDR1 ENHRY and CDR2 SYGVKD. The chain's CDR3 is CAIRAGTGRDNQPQHF. CDR3 DNA: TGTGCCATCAGGGCAGGGACAGGGAGGGACAATCAGCCCCAGCATTTT.

The chain links TRBV14 to TRBJ2-5, with unresolved D. CDR1 SGHDN and CDR2 FVKESK come from the germline V gene. The CDR3 has 15 residues. V lost 0 bases and J 3 bases, leaving 11 bases between the germline ends. The CDR3 loop reads CASSQDTDLKETQYF. The CDR3 region has the DNA TGTGCCAGCAGCCAAGACACAGACCTTAAAGAGACCCAGTACTTC.

The chain combines TRBV11-3 with TRBJ1-1, with TRBD1 matching 8 bases. The CDR3 is made up of 12 amino acids. Germline CDR1 SGHNT, CDR2 YENEEA. J lost 8 bases, V lost 5 bases, and 4 bases had no gene match. The CDR3 here is CASSQGQGEAFF. CDR3 coding DNA: TGTGCCAGCAGCCAAGGACAGGGAGAAGCTTTCTTT.

The V call is TRBV5-1, the J call TRBJ1-1, with D tentatively TRBD1 (6 bases). The germline V gene has CDR1 SGHRS and CDR2 YFSETQ. V dropped 0 bases and J dropped 4 bases, with 10 bases sitting between them. CDR3 length: 14 residues. The CDR3 bases are TGCGCCAGCAGCTTGGACAGGGTGGGCACTGAAGCTTTCTTT. Encoded protein: CASSLDRVGTEAFF.

The chain links TRBV5-1 to TRBJ2-2; D is unresolved. V was clipped by 0 bases and J by 3 bases, with 9 bases between them. The CDR3 is 15 amino acids. CDR1 SGHRS and CDR2 YFSETQ come from the germline V gene. The CDR3 region is CASSLDSSYTGELFF. DNA for the CDR3: TGCGCCAGCAGCTTGGACAGCTCGTACACCGGGGAGCTGTTTTTT.

The chain combines TRBV7-3 with TRBJ2-1; D is perhaps TRBD1 (6 bases). Germline values: CDR1 SGHTA, CDR2 FQGTGA. The CDR3 covers 15 residues. Trimming removed 6 bases from V and 2 bases from J, with 14 bases in between. DNA of the CDR3: TGTGCCAGCAGACTTTCACAGGGCACCTACAATGAGCAGTTCTTC. It is translated as CASRLSQGTYNEQFF.

This clone was observed a single time. This chain uses TRBV14 with TRBJ2-3; TRBD1 aligns across 11 bases. The CDR3 runs to 15 residues. Per germline, CDR1 SGHDN and CDR2 FVKESK. V trimming: 4 bases; J trimming: 7 bases; junction bases outside the gene matches: 7. This CDR3 reads CASSRTGQGGHTQYF. CDR3 sequence (DNA): TGTGCCAGCAGCCGGACGGGACAGGGGGGACATACGCAGTATTTT.

The chain recombines TRBV5-1 with TRBJ2-3, with D maybe TRBD2 (6 bases). The CDR3 totals 16 residues. CDR1 and CDR2 (germline): SGHRS, YFSETQ. Trimming took off 0 bases at V and 1 base at J, with 12 bases between the two ends. CDR3 in DNA: TGCGCCAGCAGCTTGGTTGGGGGGATCGGCACAGATACGCAGTATTTT. Its translation is CASSLVGGIGTDTQYF.

J is TRBJ1-4 and V is TRBV14; D may be TRBD1 (6 bases). Trimming took off 2 bases at V and 0 bases at J, with 13 bases between the two ends. Germline V gene lookup returns CDR1 SGHDN and CDR2 FVKESK. The CDR3 loop spans 17 amino acids. The CDR3 loop is CASSQRGGGPTNEKLFF. The CDR3 nucleotides read TGTGCCAGCAGCCAACGGGGGGGCGGGCCAACTAATGAAAAACTGTTTTTT.

The chain links TRBV21-1 to TRBJ2-7; no DNA check was done on the table's D call, TRBD1. TRBV21-1 is a known pseudogene. The CDR3 contains 14 residues. CDR3 nucleotide sequence: TGTGCCAGCAGCAAATGGGACAGTTTCTACGAGCAGTACTTC. Amino acid sequence: CASSKWDSFYEQYF.

The chain uses TRBV7-8 and TRBJ2-3; TRBD2 matches at 7 bases. Looked up from germline, CDR1 is SGHVS and CDR2 is FQNEAQ. V gave up 3 bases and J gave up 5 bases; unmatched junction bases: 5. The CDR3 totals 14 residues. The CDR3 region has the DNA TGTGCCAGCAGCTTTCGGGGGGAACGAGATACGCAGTATTTT. Its protein product is CASSFRGERDTQYF.

The V gene is TRBV28, the J gene TRBJ1-2, with a weak D call TRBD1 (5 bases). This CDR3 spans 12 amino acids. The V end lost 5 bases, the J end lost 6 bases, and 10 bases lay between the germline ends. Germline CDR1 reads MDHEN; CDR2 reads SYDVKM. The CDR3 sequence is CASSSQGDGYTF. The CDR3 DNA is TGTGCCAGCAGTAGTCAGGGCGATGGCTACACCTTC.

This chain joins TRBV28 and TRBJ2-5, with TRBD1 identical over 10 bases. With 1 base clipped from V and 3 bases from J, the junction kept 5 bases outside the gene matches. The germline V gene encodes CDR1 MDHEN and CDR2 SYDVKM. The length of the CDR3 is 16 residues. CDR3: CASSLFSGTGEETQYF. The CDR3 bases are TGTGCCAGCAGTTTATTTTCTGGGACAGGGGAAGAGACCCAGTACTTC.

CDR3 in DNA: TGTGCCAGCAGTTTGCGGACAGGGAGAGGTCAGCCCCAGCATTTT. It specifies CASSLRTGRGQPQHF. The chain combines TRBV27 with TRBJ1-5; 8 nucleotides agree with TRBD1. CDR3 length: 15 amino acids. Germline CDR1 MNHEY, CDR2 SMNVEV (reference sequence). The V gene end was trimmed by 3 bases and the J gene end by 6 bases; junction bases not matched to a gene: 7.

The V gene is TRBV5-1, the J gene TRBJ1-2; 7 positions match TRBD1. V trimming: 3 bases; J trimming: 4 bases; junction bases outside the gene matches: 6. The germline gives CDR1 SGHRS, CDR2 YFSETQ. This CDR3 has 14 amino acids. The CDR3 coding sequence is TGCGCCAGCAGCTATAGACAGGGTAGCTATGGCTACACCTTC. Translated, it gives CASSYRQGSYGYTF. Using reference TRBV5-1 and TRBJ1-2 for the parts outside the CDR3, the full variable domain is KAGVTQTPRYLIKTRGQQVTLSCSPISGHRSVSWYQQTPGQGLQFLFEYFSETQRNKGNFPGRFSGRQFSNSRSEMNVSTLELGDSALYLCASSYRQGSYGYTFGSGTRLTVV.

This sequence joins TRBV9 and TRBJ2-7, with TRBD1 matching over 8 bases. Germline CDR1 is SGDLS and CDR2 is YYNGEE. Trimming took 4 bases from V and 2 from J; bases not matched to a gene: 8. CDR3 length: 15 residues. This CDR3 reads CASSPRQGSTYEQYF. The DNA for the CDR3 is TGTGCCAGCAGCCCCAGACAGGGGTCAACCTACGAGCAGTACTTC.

The chain links TRBV2 to TRBJ2-1; 7 bases match TRBD1. The germline V gene has CDR1 SNHLY and CDR2 FYNNEI. The CDR3 is made up of 14 amino acids. V was pared by 6 bases and J by 9 bases, with 11 bases of the junction left unmatched. The CDR3 is CASSAYTGVGEQFF. The DNA for the CDR3 is TGTGCCAGCAGCGCATACACAGGGGTGGGTGAGCAGTTCTTC.

The chain joins TRBV11-3 to TRBJ2-3; TRBD2 matches 7 bases. This CDR3 is 16 amino acids long. With V trimmed by 1 base and J by 2 bases, 6 bases remained unmatched. CDR1 is SGHNT, CDR2 YENEEA, per germline. The CDR3 reads CASSLGAGGTTDTQYF. CDR3 bases: TGTGCCAGCAGCTTAGGTGCCGGGGGGACCACAGATACGCAGTATTTT.

This clone was seen more than once but under ten times. This chain uses TRBV4-2 with TRBJ2-7; 10 nucleotides line up with TRBD1. The CDR3 is 17 residues long. V lost 3 bases, J lost 4 bases, and 12 bases stayed unmatched. Looked up from germline, CDR1 is LGHNA and CDR2 is YNFKEQ. The CDR3 protein is CASSHVRQGARVYEQYF. The CDR3 DNA follows: TGTGCCAGCAGCCACGTCCGACAGGGGGCGAGGGTGTACGAGCAGTACTTC.

V and J are TRBV3-1 (or the pseudogene TRBV3-2) and TRBJ1-1; D not certain. V dropped 5 bases and J dropped 0 bases, with 4 bases sitting between them. CDR3 size: 12 residues. Germline loops: CDR1 LGHDT, CDR2 YNNKEL (reference sequence). CDR3 loop: CASSVMNTEAFF. The CDR3 DNA reads TGTGCCAGCAGCGTAATGAACACTGAAGCTTTCTTT.

The rearrangement uses TRBV25-1 and TRBJ1-1; D might be TRBD1 (6 bases). The V end was cut by 4 bases, the J end by 0 bases, with 6 bases between. The CDR3 is 13 amino acids. CDR1 and CDR2 from the germline V gene are MGHDK and SYGVNS. CDR3 DNA sequence: TGTGCCAGCAGTGGGACAGTGAACACTGAAGCTTTCTTT. This sequence encodes CASSGTVNTEAFF.